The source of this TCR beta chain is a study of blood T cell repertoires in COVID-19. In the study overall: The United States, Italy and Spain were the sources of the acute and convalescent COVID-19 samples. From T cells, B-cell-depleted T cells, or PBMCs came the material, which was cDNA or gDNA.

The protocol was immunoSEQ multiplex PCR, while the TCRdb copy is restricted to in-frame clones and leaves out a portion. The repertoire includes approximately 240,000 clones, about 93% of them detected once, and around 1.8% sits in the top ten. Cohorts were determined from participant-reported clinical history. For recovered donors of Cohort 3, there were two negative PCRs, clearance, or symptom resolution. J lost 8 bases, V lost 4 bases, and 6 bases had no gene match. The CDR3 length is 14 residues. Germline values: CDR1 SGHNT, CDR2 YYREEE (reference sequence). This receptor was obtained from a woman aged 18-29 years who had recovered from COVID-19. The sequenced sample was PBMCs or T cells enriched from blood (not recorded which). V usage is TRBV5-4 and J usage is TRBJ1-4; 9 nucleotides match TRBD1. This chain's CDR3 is CASSTGGNEEKLFF. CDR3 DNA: TGTGCCAGCAGCACAGGGGGCAATGAGGAAAAACTGTTTTTT. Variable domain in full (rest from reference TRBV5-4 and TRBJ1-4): ETGVTQSPTHLIKTRGQQVTLRCSSQSGHNTVSWYQQALGQGPQFIFQYYREEENGRGNFPPRFSGLQFPNYSSELNVNALELDDSALYLCASSTGGNEEKLFFGSGTQLSVL.